This T cell receptor (beta chain) was sequenced in a study of T cell clonality in common variable immunodeficiency. Findings and limits, study-wide: Compared with healthy controls, CVID subjects showed increased TCRbeta clonality, mostly in about a third. Patient heterogeneity in the CVID cohort limited correlations between repertoire features and clinical complications.

Ten or more counts support this clone. The antigen is unknown. The CDR3 end lies 3 residues beyond the end of the read and is filled in from the germline J gene. The CDR3 loop spans 14 amino acids. Deletions cut 1 base from V and 3 bases from J, with 7 bases between. Equal genomic DNA amounts from CVID and control samples were sequenced. Clones were read by immunoSEQ multiplex PCR, and TCRdb kept only the in-frame ones, dropping some. Sampling found about 34,000 clones, none seen once. Sequenced material: peripheral blood mononuclear cells. This chain joins TRBV12-3 or TRBV12-4 and TRBJ1-5; D may be TRBD1 (5 bases). This sequence originates from a person aged 18 to 70 in good health. The CDR3 DNA, read in part, is TGTGCCAGCAGTTTAGGGGGCTACAATCAGCCC. Its protein product is CASSLGGYNQP. The entire CDR3 is CASSLGGYNQPQHF.